These T cell receptor beta chains were read from a single sample in a study of identical twins. TCRdb re-called the 5' RACE reads with MiXCR, one entry per CDR3 protein. The sample yields 1.5 million to 2 million distinct CDR3 sequences, around a third seen once. Source material: cord blood. The receptors originated from a newborn girl in good health. Both conserved end residues are part of each CDR3. Fields, in order: CDR3 protein, V gene, J gene.

cdr3_aa: CATSDSTGVDTQYF; v_call: TRBV24-1; j_call: TRBJ2-3
cdr3_aa: CASSISGRIDEQYF; v_call: TRBV28; j_call: -
cdr3_aa: CSASDRPSTDTQYF; v_call: TRBV29-1; j_call: TRBJ2-3
cdr3_aa: CASSLGLAGWIRYEQYF; v_call: TRBV4-1; j_call: TRBJ2-7
cdr3_aa: CASSLVASNYEQYF; v_call: TRBV7-9; j_call: TRBJ2-7
cdr3_aa: CASSPKTGVNTGELFF; v_call: TRBV5-6; j_call: TRBJ2-2
cdr3_aa: CASSSLDRGTEAFF; v_call: TRBV5-1; j_call: TRBJ1-1
cdr3_aa: CASSLGWQDTQYF; v_call: TRBV12-3/TRBV12-4; j_call: TRBJ2-3
cdr3_aa: CSGAARDTQYF; v_call: TRBV20-1; j_call: TRBJ2-3
cdr3_aa: CSVRGDNYGYTF; v_call: TRBV20-1; j_call: TRBJ1-2
cdr3_aa: CSVATYRDGGYTF; v_call: TRBV29-1; j_call: TRBJ1-2
cdr3_aa: CASWGAGTGFVYGYTF; v_call: TRBV21-1; j_call: TRBJ1-2
cdr3_aa: CASSLAGGRTGIVREHEQFF; v_call: TRBV5-1; j_call: TRBJ2-1
cdr3_aa: CAISELAGGQETQYF; v_call: TRBV10-3; j_call: TRBJ2-5
cdr3_aa: CASSQDIDEQYF; v_call: TRBV4-2; j_call: TRBJ2-7
cdr3_aa: CSARAGAGLSSYNEQFF; v_call: TRBV20-1; j_call: TRBJ2-1
cdr3_aa: CASSQELPDREQYF; v_call: TRBV4-1; j_call: TRBJ2-7
cdr3_aa: CASSYGTGGSPDTQYF; v_call: TRBV27; j_call: TRBJ2-3
cdr3_aa: CASSTGGNPEAFF; v_call: TRBV19; j_call: TRBJ1-1
cdr3_aa: CATSRGTSNEKLFF; v_call: TRBV5-1; j_call: TRBJ1-4
cdr3_aa: CASSQDRGGEGYTF; v_call: TRBV4-1; j_call: TRBJ1-2
cdr3_aa: CASSPRTDIEEKLFF; v_call: TRBV11-2; j_call: TRBJ1-4
cdr3_aa: CSVEGDREWQYF; v_call: TRBV29-1; j_call: TRBJ2-7
cdr3_aa: CASSPTGTRRSNTEAFF; v_call: TRBV6-2/TRBV6-3; j_call: TRBJ1-1
cdr3_aa: CASSEYRPGTANYGYTF; v_call: TRBV25-1; j_call: TRBJ1-2
cdr3_aa: CASSLIGGGRNEQYF; v_call: TRBV11-2; j_call: TRBJ2-5
cdr3_aa: CSASQFSGANVLTF; v_call: TRBV20-1; j_call: TRBJ2-6
cdr3_aa: CASSLPSNTDTQYF; v_call: TRBV28; j_call: TRBJ2-3
cdr3_aa: CASSVQGLAKNIQYF; v_call: TRBV6-6; j_call: TRBJ2-4
cdr3_aa: CASSLRQGVYDEQYF; v_call: TRBV5-1; j_call: TRBJ2-7
cdr3_aa: CASSLRSGLAGYEQYF; v_call: TRBV12-3/TRBV12-4; j_call: TRBJ2-7
cdr3_aa: CASSTELAFHEQYF; v_call: TRBV7-2; j_call: TRBJ2-5
cdr3_aa: CASSSPGGGGEPHQPQHF; v_call: TRBV28; j_call: TRBJ1-5
cdr3_aa: CASSMPWTSGAKGDEQFF; v_call: TRBV19; j_call: TRBJ2-1
cdr3_aa: CASSHGEGYGYTF; v_call: TRBV3-1; j_call: TRBJ1-2
cdr3_aa: CASSLSTFRGAFF; v_call: TRBV28; j_call: TRBJ1-1
cdr3_aa: CASRPTSGMGNIQYF; v_call: TRBV28; j_call: TRBJ2-4
cdr3_aa: CASSLGTGRLSSYNEQFF; v_call: TRBV5-1; j_call: TRBJ2-1
cdr3_aa: CASSLEVGVAAKNIQYF; v_call: TRBV5-1; j_call: TRBJ2-4
cdr3_aa: CASSPIAGVDTGELFF; v_call: TRBV5-1; j_call: TRBJ2-2
cdr3_aa: CSASTPSESYNEQYF; v_call: TRBV20-1; j_call: TRBJ2-7
cdr3_aa: CASNALGLALFF; v_call: TRBV7-2; j_call: TRBJ2-1
cdr3_aa: CASSQNRGGITEAFF; v_call: TRBV7-8; j_call: TRBJ1-1
cdr3_aa: CASSPSLAGVDQYF; v_call: TRBV18; j_call: TRBJ2-5
cdr3_aa: CASSVRLSPSTDTQYF; v_call: TRBV3-1; j_call: TRBJ2-3
cdr3_aa: CASSSQDSKNIQYF; v_call: TRBV28; j_call: TRBJ2-4
cdr3_aa: CASSPNRDRATNEKLFF; v_call: TRBV27; j_call: TRBJ1-4
cdr3_aa: CASSSGQQHSNQPQHF; v_call: TRBV27; j_call: TRBJ1-5
cdr3_aa: CASSLGPLGQGSTDTQYF; v_call: TRBV7-2; j_call: TRBJ2-3
cdr3_aa: CASSARISDSYGYTF; v_call: TRBV5-1; j_call: TRBJ1-2
cdr3_aa: CASSQDRLAGRYEQYF; v_call: TRBV3-1; j_call: -
cdr3_aa: CSARDLLPTVVQYF; v_call: TRBV20-1; j_call: TRBJ2-3
cdr3_aa: CSANSPAGNSYEQYF; v_call: TRBV20-1; j_call: TRBJ2-7
cdr3_aa: CAISGSGLSYEQYF; v_call: TRBV10-3; j_call: -
cdr3_aa: CASSLVSVLAKNIQYF; v_call: TRBV11-2; j_call: TRBJ2-4
cdr3_aa: CSARAGGRGTDTQYF; v_call: TRBV20-1; j_call: TRBJ2-3
cdr3_aa: CASSVRRGIYGYTF; v_call: TRBV12-3/TRBV12-4; j_call: TRBJ1-2
cdr3_aa: CASSFRDHYNEQYF; v_call: TRBV5-1; j_call: TRBJ2-5
cdr3_aa: CAISGPGQGVSEQYF; v_call: TRBV10-3; j_call: -